Listed below are T cell receptor beta chains from one sample, sequenced in a study of shared clonotypes between healthy human individuals. Some clones are missing from TCRdb's copy, which holds only in-frame ones; the method was immunoSEQ multiplex PCR. The profile covers approximately 600,000 clones, with 90% to 95% appearing a single time and about 0.11% taken by the ten largest. The source material was naive CD8+ T cells sorted from blood. These receptor sequences come from a woman aged 25 to 39 in good health. Both conserved end residues are part of each CDR3. D genes are given only for firm matches.

TRBV15 | - | CATSRDEGLRRGHQPQHF
TRBV4-1 | - | CASSQTPGPGPPQHF
TRBV5-4 | TRBD2 | CASSREGRAHEQYF
TRBV7-9 | - | CASSYGSQETQYF
TRBV5-5 | - | CASSLVRSTGYEQYF
TRBV13 | - | CASSLSRSGVTYGYTF
TRBV27 | TRBD1 | CASSLLAGGEGLNYGYTF
TRBV5-1 | - | CASSLRERVNEKLFF
TRBV28 | - | CASTSPYRTDGVQETQYF
TRBV11-2 | - | CASSLDPAHNEQFF
TRBV29-1 | - | CSVGTAKTGANVLTF
TRBV19 | - | CASSILEGGGELFF
TRBV6-4 | TRBD2 | CASSGITSGSTGIFYEQYF
TRBV27 | TRBD2 | CASRTSGSFFYYNEQFF
TRBV25-1 | - | CASSESGGDEKLFF
TRBV7-3 | TRBD1 | CASSPGPGTGSGEQYF
TRBV6-6 | - | CASSPGPSVEQYF
TRBV19 | TRBD2 | CASSIGGGPSYEQYF
TRBV13 | - | CASSLGSGVVGYTF
TRBV5-6 | - | CASSWGTEKLFF
TRBV19 | - | CASSMGLSYEQYF
TRBV5-4 | - | CASSPGGVYGYTF
TRBV5-1 | - | CASSLSKGTSYEQYF